This T cell receptor (beta chain) was identified during a study of T cells in Graves' hyperthyroidism and ophthalmopathy. This clonotype has only a few counts. The germline gives CDR1 MDHEN, CDR2 SYDVKM. The CDR3 runs to 15 residues. The V gene lost 5 bases and the J gene lost 1 base, with 14 bases spanning the gap. Amplification targeted TCR beta CDR3 regions from RNA transcripts. The primer set for the first-round RT-PCR of the TCR CDR3 was HTBI. A single record per CDR3 protein comes from TCRdb applying MiXCR to the multiplex PCR reads. This sample has approximately 260,000 distinct CDR3 sequences, with approximately 16% found just once.

The chain uses TRBV28 and TRBJ1-2; D remains ambiguous. Sequenced input: blood. The receptor was derived from a woman aged 45-60 years with Graves' hyperthyroidism that later progressed to Graves' ophthalmopathy. The CDR3 reads CASSNPTGFNYGYTF. CDR3 nucleotides: TGTGCCAGCAGTAACCCGACCGGATTTAACTATGGCTACACCTTC.